Listed below are T cell receptor beta chains from one sample, sequenced in a study of blood T cell repertoires in COVID-19. Clones were read by immunoSEQ multiplex PCR, and TCRdb kept only the in-frame ones, dropping some. The profile shows roughly 210,000 clones, under 90% of them singletons. Sequencing was carried out using peripheral blood. Receptor source: an elderly woman with COVID-19, enrolled during active disease. Both conserved end residues are part of each CDR3. Each record gives: clone size, D gene, V gene, J gene, CDR3 protein, CDR3 DNA. The D gene is left open where the match is weak. Some rows have no size entry. The others give once, few or many, or a class for an expanded clone.

clone_size: .
d_call: .
v_call: TRBV7-2
j_call: TRBJ2-3
cdr3_aa: CASSSLLNQGQYF
cdr3_nt: TGTGCCAGCAGCTCCCTACTCAACCAGGGGCAGTATTTT

clone_size: .
d_call: .
v_call: TRBV10-3
j_call: TRBJ1-2
cdr3_aa: CAISPSTGELWGYTF
cdr3_nt: TGTGCCATCAGCCCCTCGACCGGGGAACTATGGGGCTACACCTTC

clone_size: .
d_call: .
v_call: TRBV28
j_call: TRBJ2-3
cdr3_aa: CASSLRQTSTDTQYF
cdr3_nt: TGTGCCAGCAGTTTACGACAGACTAGCACAGATACGCAGTATTTT

clone_size: .
d_call: TRBD1
v_call: TRBV6-5
j_call: TRBJ1-1
cdr3_aa: CASRPPRQGLAEAFF
cdr3_nt: TGTGCCAGCAGACCCCCGAGACAGGGGTTGGCTGAAGCTTTCTTT

clone_size: few
d_call: .
v_call: TRBV4-1
j_call: TRBJ1-2
cdr3_aa: CASSPIVLSQGWNGYTF
cdr3_nt: TGCGCCAGCAGCCCAATCGTACTGTCCCAGGGTTGGAATGGCTACACCTTC

clone_size: few
d_call: .
v_call: TRBV18
j_call: TRBJ2-2
cdr3_aa: CASSPPERAFTGELFF
cdr3_nt: TGTGCCAGCTCACCACCGGAGAGGGCTTTCACCGGGGAGCTGTTTTTT

clone_size: .
d_call: TRBD1
v_call: TRBV5-4
j_call: TRBJ1-4
cdr3_aa: CASSWTGQGNEKLFF
cdr3_nt: TGTGCCAGCAGCTGGACGGGACAGGGGAATGAAAAACTGTTTTTT

clone_size: .
d_call: TRBD1
v_call: TRBV6-4
j_call: TRBJ1-5
cdr3_aa: CASSLGGQPNQPQHF
cdr3_nt: TGTGCCAGCAGCCTAGGGGGCCAGCCCAATCAGCCCCAGCATTTT

clone_size: .
d_call: TRBD1
v_call: TRBV6-5
j_call: TRBJ1-5
cdr3_aa: CASSSLTGDQPQHF
cdr3_nt: TGTGCCAGCAGTTCCTTAACAGGGGATCAGCCCCAGCATTTT

clone_size: .
d_call: .
v_call: TRBV19
j_call: TRBJ1-6
cdr3_aa: CATREGLLINSPLHF
cdr3_nt: TGTGCCACCAGGGAGGGTCTTCTAATTAATTCACCCCTCCACTTT

clone_size: .
d_call: .
v_call: TRBV7-2
j_call: TRBJ1-1
cdr3_aa: CASSPGGVGNTEAFF
cdr3_nt: TGTGCCAGCAGCCCGGGGGGGGTGGGGAACACTGAAGCTTTCTTT

clone_size: .
d_call: TRBD1
v_call: TRBV11-2
j_call: TRBJ1-1
cdr3_aa: CASSFGQGGTEAFF
cdr3_nt: TGTGCCAGCAGCTTTGGACAGGGGGGCACTGAAGCTTTCTTT

clone_size: .
d_call: TRBD1
v_call: TRBV19
j_call: TRBJ2-3
cdr3_aa: CASSMGQGAADTQYF
cdr3_nt: TGTGCCAGTAGTATGGGACAGGGGGCTGCAGATACGCAGTATTTT

clone_size: .
d_call: .
v_call: TRBV18
j_call: TRBJ2-5
cdr3_aa: CASSPSRVETQYF
cdr3_nt: TGTGCCAGCTCACCTAGCAGGGTAGAGACCCAGTACTTC

clone_size: .
d_call: TRBD1
v_call: TRBV5-6
j_call: TRBJ2-7
cdr3_aa: CASSWTGRIHEQYF
cdr3_nt: TGTGCCAGCAGCTGGACAGGGAGGATCCACGAGCAGTACTTC

clone_size: few
d_call: .
v_call: TRBV28
j_call: TRBJ2-7
cdr3_aa: CASSLLGYEQYF
cdr3_nt: TGTGCCAGCAGTTTACTCGGTTACGAGCAGTACTTC

clone_size: .
d_call: .
v_call: TRBV28
j_call: TRBJ1-4
cdr3_aa: CASRKQGSGNEKLFF
cdr3_nt: TGTGCCAGCAGAAAACAGGGTAGTGGAAATGAAAAACTGTTTTTT

clone_size: .
d_call: TRBD1
v_call: TRBV19
j_call: TRBJ2-7
cdr3_aa: CANSDTGTGRYEQYF
cdr3_nt: TGTGCCAATAGCGATACCGGGACAGGGCGGTACGAGCAGTACTTC

clone_size: .
d_call: .
v_call: TRBV6-5
j_call: TRBJ1-1
cdr3_aa: CASSYSPTEPLKFF
cdr3_nt: TGTGCCAGCAGTTACTCGCCGACTGAGCCTCTTAAATTCTTT

clone_size: .
d_call: TRBD1
v_call: TRBV6-5
j_call: TRBJ2-1
cdr3_aa: CASSYPGTGGNEQFF
cdr3_nt: TGTGCCAGCAGTTACCCCGGGACAGGGGGCAATGAGCAGTTCTTC

clone_size: .
d_call: TRBD2
v_call: TRBV15
j_call: TRBJ2-5
cdr3_aa: CATSKPGTRARETQYF
cdr3_nt: TGTGCCACCAGCAAACCCGGGACTAGAGCTCGGGAGACCCAGTACTTC

clone_size: .
d_call: .
v_call: TRBV12-3/TRBV12-4
j_call: TRBJ2-4
cdr3_aa: CASSSFSGTIQYF
cdr3_nt: TGTGCCAGCAGTTCTTTCAGCGGTACGATTCAGTACTTC

clone_size: .
d_call: .
v_call: TRBV12-3/TRBV12-4
j_call: TRBJ1-6
cdr3_aa: CASTFRGNSPLHF
cdr3_nt: TGTGCCAGCACCTTTAGGGGTAATTCACCCCTCCACTTT

clone_size: .
d_call: TRBD1
v_call: TRBV18
j_call: TRBJ1-6
cdr3_aa: CASSPDRQGSPLHF
cdr3_nt: TGTGCCAGCTCACCGGACAGGCAGGGTTCACCCCTCCACTTT

clone_size: once
d_call: TRBD1
v_call: TRBV30
j_call: TRBJ1-5
cdr3_aa: CAWSPGQVYQPQHF
cdr3_nt: TGTGCCTGGAGTCCAGGACAGGTCTATCAGCCCCAGCATTTT

clone_size: once
d_call: .
v_call: TRBV6-6
j_call: TRBJ2-6
cdr3_aa: CASYSSGANVLTF
cdr3_nt: TGTGCCTCGTATAGCTCTGGGGCCAACGTCCTGACTTTC

clone_size: .
d_call: .
v_call: TRBV5-1
j_call: TRBJ1-2
cdr3_aa: CASSLEGGYGYTF
cdr3_nt: TGCGCCAGCAGCTTGGAAGGGGGCTATGGCTACACCTTC

clone_size: .
d_call: TRBD1
v_call: TRBV29-1
j_call: TRBJ1-2
cdr3_aa: CRAGTDYGYTF
cdr3_nt: TGCAGAGCAGGGACAGACTATGGCTACACCTTC

clone_size: .
d_call: .
v_call: TRBV5-4
j_call: TRBJ2-5
cdr3_aa: CASSRQPIQETQYF
cdr3_nt: TGTGCCAGCAGCCGACAGCCGATTCAAGAGACCCAGTACTTC

clone_size: .
d_call: TRBD1
v_call: TRBV3-1/TRBV3-2
j_call: TRBJ1-2
cdr3_aa: CASSSGTGEFGYTF
cdr3_nt: TGTGCCAGCAGCAGCGGGACAGGGGAGTTTGGCTACACCTTC

clone_size: .
d_call: .
v_call: TRBV27
j_call: TRBJ1-6
cdr3_aa: CASSWANNSPLHF
cdr3_nt: TGTGCCAGCAGTTGGGCAAACAATTCACCCCTCCACTTT

clone_size: .
d_call: .
v_call: TRBV4-2
j_call: TRBJ1-2
cdr3_aa: CASSQDGGGIYGYTF
cdr3_nt: TGTGCCAGCAGCCAAGACGGCGGAGGAATCTATGGCTACACCTTC

clone_size: once
d_call: .
v_call: TRBV30
j_call: TRBJ1-5
cdr3_aa: CAWSAQGLGNQPQHF
cdr3_nt: TGTGCCTGGAGTGCCCAGGGTCTGGGGAACCAGCCCCAGCATTTT

clone_size: .
d_call: .
v_call: TRBV5-6
j_call: TRBJ1-1
cdr3_aa: CASSATTGYGAEAFF
cdr3_nt: TGTGCCAGCAGCGCTACTACAGGGTATGGGGCTGAAGCTTTCTTT

clone_size: .
d_call: .
v_call: TRBV5-8
j_call: TRBJ2-5
cdr3_aa: CASSYIWTSETQYF
cdr3_nt: TGTGCCAGCAGCTATATCTGGACATCGGAGACCCAGTACTTC

clone_size: .
d_call: TRBD1
v_call: TRBV2
j_call: TRBJ1-4
cdr3_aa: CASSGPTIGQGDEKLFF
cdr3_nt: TGTGCCAGCAGTGGGCCAACTATCGGGCAGGGGGATGAAAAACTGTTTTTT

clone_size: .
d_call: TRBD1
v_call: TRBV6-5
j_call: TRBJ1-5
cdr3_aa: CASSFDRVGQPQHF
cdr3_nt: TGTGCCAGCAGTTTCGACAGGGTTGGTCAGCCCCAGCATTTT

clone_size: .
d_call: .
v_call: TRBV11-3
j_call: TRBJ2-3
cdr3_aa: CASSLEGTDTQYF
cdr3_nt: TGTGCCAGCAGCTTGGAGGGGACGGATACGCAGTATTTT

clone_size: .
d_call: TRBD2
v_call: TRBV2
j_call: TRBJ2-5
cdr3_aa: CASEGGGASETQYF
cdr3_nt: TGTGCCAGCGAAGGCGGGGGGGCGTCAGAGACCCAGTACTTC

clone_size: .
d_call: .
v_call: TRBV10-3
j_call: TRBJ1-6
cdr3_aa: CAIRLGEESPLHF
cdr3_nt: TGTGCCATCAGGTTAGGGGAGGAATCACCCCTCCACTTT

clone_size: .
d_call: .
v_call: TRBV5-1
j_call: TRBJ1-2
cdr3_aa: CASRPLQGFYGYTF
cdr3_nt: TGCGCCAGCAGACCCTTACAGGGATTTTATGGCTACACCTTC

clone_size: .
d_call: TRBD1
v_call: TRBV30
j_call: TRBJ1-6
cdr3_aa: CAWRRDRDSPLHF
cdr3_nt: TGTGCCTGGAGGAGGGACAGGGATTCACCCCTCCACTTT

clone_size: few
d_call: .
v_call: TRBV5-1
j_call: TRBJ1-3
cdr3_aa: CASSFLGVPGNTIYF
cdr3_nt: TGCGCCAGCAGCTTCCTCGGGGTGCCTGGAAACACCATATATTTT

clone_size: once
d_call: TRBD1
v_call: TRBV6-5
j_call: TRBJ1-6
cdr3_aa: CASWDSSSYNSPLHF
cdr3_nt: TGTGCCAGCTGGGACAGCAGCTCCTATAATTCACCCCTCCACTTT

clone_size: .
d_call: .
v_call: TRBV30
j_call: TRBJ1-2
cdr3_aa: CAWSVTVVGYTF
cdr3_nt: TGTGCCTGGAGTGTAACAGTTGTTGGCTACACCTTC

clone_size: .
d_call: .
v_call: TRBV7-9
j_call: TRBJ1-5
cdr3_aa: CASKYTGDQPQHF
cdr3_nt: TGTGCCAGCAAATATACAGGAGATCAGCCCCAGCATTTT

clone_size: .
d_call: TRBD1
v_call: TRBV10-3
j_call: TRBJ2-6
cdr3_aa: CAISPGQGKSGANVLTF
cdr3_nt: TGTGCCATCAGTCCGGGACAGGGGAAGTCCGGGGCCAACGTCCTGACTTTC

clone_size: .
d_call: .
v_call: TRBV11-3
j_call: TRBJ1-1
cdr3_aa: CASSFGRNTEAFF
cdr3_nt: TGTGCCAGCAGCTTCGGGAGGAACACTGAAGCTTTCTTT

clone_size: few
d_call: .
v_call: TRBV6-5
j_call: TRBJ1-3
cdr3_aa: CASVGLSSGNTIYF
cdr3_nt: TGTGCCAGCGTGGGGCTGAGCTCTGGAAACACCATATATTTT

clone_size: .
d_call: .
v_call: TRBV18
j_call: TRBJ1-1
cdr3_aa: CASSPTQRPVGGNTEAFF
cdr3_nt: TGTGCCAGCTCACCGACACAACGGCCTGTCGGGGGAAACACTGAAGCTTTCTTT

clone_size: .
d_call: .
v_call: TRBV18
j_call: TRBJ1-3
cdr3_aa: CASSRATAGAGNTIYF
cdr3_nt: TGTGCCAGCTCGAGGGCGACTGCGGGTGCTGGAAACACCATATATTTT

clone_size: .
d_call: TRBD1
v_call: TRBV11-2
j_call: TRBJ1-1
cdr3_aa: CASSLLAGTALKRTEAFF
cdr3_nt: TGTGCCAGCAGCTTACTGGCCGGGACAGCCCTTAAAAGAACTGAAGCTTTCTTT

clone_size: .
d_call: .
v_call: TRBV18
j_call: TRBJ1-2
cdr3_aa: CASSPGTGNYGYTF
cdr3_nt: TGTGCCAGCTCACCGGGAACAGGGAACTATGGCTACACCTTC

clone_size: .
d_call: .
v_call: TRBV5-4
j_call: TRBJ1-6
cdr3_aa: CASSPPGRAGNSPLHF
cdr3_nt: TGTGCCAGCAGCCCGCCGGGCAGGGCCGGGAATTCACCCCTCCACTTT

clone_size: .
d_call: TRBD1
v_call: TRBV18
j_call: TRBJ2-1
cdr3_aa: CASSYGQGAGNEQFF
cdr3_nt: TGTGCCAGCTCATACGGACAGGGGGCTGGCAATGAGCAGTTCTTC